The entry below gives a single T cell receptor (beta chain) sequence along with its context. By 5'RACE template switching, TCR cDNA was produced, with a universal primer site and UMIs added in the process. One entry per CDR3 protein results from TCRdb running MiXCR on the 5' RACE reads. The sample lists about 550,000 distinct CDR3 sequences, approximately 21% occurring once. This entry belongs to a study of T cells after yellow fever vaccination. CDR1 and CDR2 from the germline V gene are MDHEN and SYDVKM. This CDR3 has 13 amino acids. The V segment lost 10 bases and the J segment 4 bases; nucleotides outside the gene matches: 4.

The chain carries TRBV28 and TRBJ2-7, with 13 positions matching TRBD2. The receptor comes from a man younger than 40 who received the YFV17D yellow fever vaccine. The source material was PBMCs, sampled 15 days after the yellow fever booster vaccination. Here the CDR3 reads CANRLAGGYEQYF. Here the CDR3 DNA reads TGTGCCAACAGACTAGCGGGAGGTTACGAGCAGTACTTC.